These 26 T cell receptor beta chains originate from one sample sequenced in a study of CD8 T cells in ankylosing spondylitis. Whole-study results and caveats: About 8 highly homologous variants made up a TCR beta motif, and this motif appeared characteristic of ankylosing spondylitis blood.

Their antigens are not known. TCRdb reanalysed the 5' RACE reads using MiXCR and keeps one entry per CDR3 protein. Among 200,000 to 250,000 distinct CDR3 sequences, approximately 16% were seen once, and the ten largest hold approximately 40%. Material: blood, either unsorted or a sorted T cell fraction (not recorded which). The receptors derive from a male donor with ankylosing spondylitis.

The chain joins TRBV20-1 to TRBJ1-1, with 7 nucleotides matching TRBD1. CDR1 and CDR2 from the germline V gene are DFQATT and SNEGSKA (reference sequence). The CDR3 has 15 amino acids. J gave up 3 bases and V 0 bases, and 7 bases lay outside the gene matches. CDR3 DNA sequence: TGCAGTGCTAGAGATTGGGACAGCCACGACACTGAAGCTTTCTTT. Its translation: CSARDWDSHDTEAFF.

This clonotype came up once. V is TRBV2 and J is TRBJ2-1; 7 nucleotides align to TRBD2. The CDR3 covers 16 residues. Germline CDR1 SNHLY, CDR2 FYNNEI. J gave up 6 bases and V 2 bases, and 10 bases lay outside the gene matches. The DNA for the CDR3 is TGTGCCAGCAGTGAATGGGTGAGCGGGAACTCCAATGAGCAGTTCTTC. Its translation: CASSEWVSGNSNEQFF. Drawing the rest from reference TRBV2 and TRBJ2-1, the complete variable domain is EPEVTQTPSHQVTQMGQEVILRCVPISNHLYFYWYRQILGQKVEFLVSFYNNEISEKSEIFDDQFSVERPDGSNFTLKIRSTKLEDSAMYFCASSEWVSGNSNEQFFGPGTRLTVL.

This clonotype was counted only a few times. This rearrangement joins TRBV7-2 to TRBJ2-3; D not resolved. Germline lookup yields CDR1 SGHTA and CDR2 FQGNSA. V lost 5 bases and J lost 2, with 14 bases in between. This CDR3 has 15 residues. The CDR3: CASSLAVASTDTQYF. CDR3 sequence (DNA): TGTGCCAGCAGCCTCGCGGTAGCTTCCACAGATACGCAGTATTTT.

DNA for the CDR3: TGTGCCAGCAAAACTAGCGAGAACTACAATGAGCAGTTCTTC. Its protein is CASKTSENYNEQFF. The V call is TRBV12-3 or TRBV12-4, the J call TRBJ2-1, with TRBD2 matching over 7 bases. J was trimmed by 3 bases and V by 7 bases; bases with no gene match: 6. CDR3 length: 14 residues.

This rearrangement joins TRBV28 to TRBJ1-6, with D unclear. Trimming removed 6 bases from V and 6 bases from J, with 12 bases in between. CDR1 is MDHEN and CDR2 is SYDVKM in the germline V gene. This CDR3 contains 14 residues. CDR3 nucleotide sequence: TGTGCCAGCAGGACGAGGGCGCCTAATTCACCCCTCCACTTT. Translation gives CASRTRAPNSPLHF.

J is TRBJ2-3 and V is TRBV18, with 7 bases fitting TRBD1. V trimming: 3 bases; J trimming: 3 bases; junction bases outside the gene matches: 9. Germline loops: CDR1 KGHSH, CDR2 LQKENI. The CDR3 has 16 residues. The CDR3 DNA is TGTGCCAGCTCACCGCCGGGACAGAAACTTACAGATACGCAGTATTTT. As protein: CASSPPGQKLTDTQYF.

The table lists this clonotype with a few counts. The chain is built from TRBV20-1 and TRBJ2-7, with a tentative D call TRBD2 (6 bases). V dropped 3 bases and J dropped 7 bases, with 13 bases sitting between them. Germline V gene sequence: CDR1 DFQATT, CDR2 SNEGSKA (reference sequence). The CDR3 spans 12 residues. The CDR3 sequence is CSARGEAQEQYF. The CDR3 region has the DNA TGCAGTGCTAGGGGGGAGGCTCAAGAGCAGTACTTC.

This CDR3 is CASSIRGPDTQYF. CDR3 nucleotide sequence: TGTGCCAGTAGTATCCGGGGGCCAGATACGCAGTATTTT. This chain joins TRBV19 and TRBJ2-3; D may match TRBD1 or TRBD2 (6 bases each). CDR3 size: 13 residues. V was shortened by 3 bases and J by 4 bases, with 8 bases between the two germline ends. Germline V gives CDR1 LNHDA, CDR2 SQIVND (reference sequence).

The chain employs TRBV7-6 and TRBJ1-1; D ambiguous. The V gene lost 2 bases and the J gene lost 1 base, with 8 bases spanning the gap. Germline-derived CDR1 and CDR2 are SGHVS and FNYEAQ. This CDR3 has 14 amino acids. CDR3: CASSLSPENTEAFF. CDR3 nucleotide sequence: TGTGCCAGCAGCTTATCACCGGAGAACACTGAAGCTTTCTTT.

The DNA of the CDR3 is TGTGCCTGGAGTGCCGGGACAGGGTTTAGCGATGAGCAGTTCTTC. Translated: CAWSAGTGFSDEQFF. The V and J genes are TRBV30 and TRBJ2-1; 9 bases are shared with TRBD1. The CDR3 spans 15 residues. With V trimmed by 1 base and J by 8 bases, 9 bases remained unmatched. Germline V gene sequence: CDR1 GTSNPN, CDR2 SVGIG (reference sequence).

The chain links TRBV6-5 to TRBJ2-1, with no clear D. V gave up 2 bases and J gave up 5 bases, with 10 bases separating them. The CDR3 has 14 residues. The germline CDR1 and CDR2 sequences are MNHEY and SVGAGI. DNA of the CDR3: TGTGCCAGCAGTTACCTCTCCCCCGACAATGAGCAGTTCTTC. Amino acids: CASSYLSPDNEQFF.

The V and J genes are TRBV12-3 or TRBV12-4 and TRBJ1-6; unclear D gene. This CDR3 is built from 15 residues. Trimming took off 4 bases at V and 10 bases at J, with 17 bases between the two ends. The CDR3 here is CASSYLYRSGSPLHF. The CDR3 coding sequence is TGTGCCAGCAGTTACCTCTACCGCAGCGGGTCACCCCTCCACTTT.

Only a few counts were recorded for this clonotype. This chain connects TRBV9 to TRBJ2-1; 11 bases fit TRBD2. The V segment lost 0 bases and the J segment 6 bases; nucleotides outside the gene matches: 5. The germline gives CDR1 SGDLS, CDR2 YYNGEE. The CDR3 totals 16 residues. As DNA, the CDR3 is TGTGCCAGCAGCGTAGATTCTAGCGGGAGGCCCAATGAGCAGTTCTTC. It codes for CASSVDSSGRPNEQFF.

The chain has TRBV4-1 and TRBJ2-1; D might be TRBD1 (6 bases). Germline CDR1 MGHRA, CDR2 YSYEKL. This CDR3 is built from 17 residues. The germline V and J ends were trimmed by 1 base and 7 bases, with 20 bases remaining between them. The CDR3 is CASSQGGAGTKGNEQFF. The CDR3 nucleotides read TGCGCCAGCAGCCAAGGTGGGGCAGGGACAAAGGGGAATGAGCAGTTCTTC.

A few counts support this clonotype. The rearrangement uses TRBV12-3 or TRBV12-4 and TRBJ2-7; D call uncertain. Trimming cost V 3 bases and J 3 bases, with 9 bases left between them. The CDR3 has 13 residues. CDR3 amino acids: CASSFGSHYEQYF. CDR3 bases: TGTGCCAGCAGTTTTGGCAGCCACTACGAGCAGTACTTC.

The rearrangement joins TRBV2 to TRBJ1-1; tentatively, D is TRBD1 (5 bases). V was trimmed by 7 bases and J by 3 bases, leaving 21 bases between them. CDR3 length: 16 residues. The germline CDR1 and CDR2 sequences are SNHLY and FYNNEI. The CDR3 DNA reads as TGTGCCAGCACCTACAGGATTGGGGGAGGGGACACTGAAGCTTTCTTT. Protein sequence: CASTYRIGGGDTEAFF.

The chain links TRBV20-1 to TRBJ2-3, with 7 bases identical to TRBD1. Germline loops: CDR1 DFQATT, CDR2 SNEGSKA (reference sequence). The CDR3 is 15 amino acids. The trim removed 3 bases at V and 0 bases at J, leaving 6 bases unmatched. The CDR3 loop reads CSARADRDSTDTQYF. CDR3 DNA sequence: TGCAGTGCTAGGGCCGACAGGGACAGCACAGATACGCAGTATTTT.

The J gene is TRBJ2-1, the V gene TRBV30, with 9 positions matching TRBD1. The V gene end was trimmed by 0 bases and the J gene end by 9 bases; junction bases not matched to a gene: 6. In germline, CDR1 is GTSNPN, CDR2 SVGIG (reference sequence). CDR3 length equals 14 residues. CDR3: CAWSVLTGGREQFF. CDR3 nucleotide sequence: TGTGCCTGGAGTGTACTGACAGGGGGTCGTGAGCAGTTCTTC.

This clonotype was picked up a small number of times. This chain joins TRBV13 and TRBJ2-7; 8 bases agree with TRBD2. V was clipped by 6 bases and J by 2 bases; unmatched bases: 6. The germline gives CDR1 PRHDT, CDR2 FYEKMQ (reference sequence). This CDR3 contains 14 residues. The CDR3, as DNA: TGTGCCAGCAGGGGAACGGGACTAGCCTACGAGCAGTACTTC. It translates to CASRGTGLAYEQYF.

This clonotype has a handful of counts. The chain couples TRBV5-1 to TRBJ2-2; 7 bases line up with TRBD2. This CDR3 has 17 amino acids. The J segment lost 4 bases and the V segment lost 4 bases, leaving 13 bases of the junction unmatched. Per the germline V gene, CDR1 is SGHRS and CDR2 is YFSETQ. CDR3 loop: CASSLQVRESATGELFF. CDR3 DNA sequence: TGCGCCAGCAGCCTCCAGGTGCGGGAGTCAGCCACCGGGGAGCTGTTTTTT.

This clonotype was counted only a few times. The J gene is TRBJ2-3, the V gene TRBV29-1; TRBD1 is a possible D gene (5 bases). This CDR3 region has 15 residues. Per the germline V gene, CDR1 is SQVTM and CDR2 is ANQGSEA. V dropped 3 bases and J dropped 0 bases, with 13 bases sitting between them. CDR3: CSVEVTGASTDTQYF. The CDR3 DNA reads TGCAGCGTTGAGGTAACTGGGGCTAGCACAGATACGCAGTATTTT.

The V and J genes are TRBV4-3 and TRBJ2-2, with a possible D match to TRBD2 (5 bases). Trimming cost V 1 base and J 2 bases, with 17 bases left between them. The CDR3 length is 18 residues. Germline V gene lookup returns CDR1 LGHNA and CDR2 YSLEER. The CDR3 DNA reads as TGCGCCAGCAGCCAAGCCCCCCCCGAGCGGCTAAACACCGGGGAGCTGTTTTTT. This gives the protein CASSQAPPERLNTGELFF.

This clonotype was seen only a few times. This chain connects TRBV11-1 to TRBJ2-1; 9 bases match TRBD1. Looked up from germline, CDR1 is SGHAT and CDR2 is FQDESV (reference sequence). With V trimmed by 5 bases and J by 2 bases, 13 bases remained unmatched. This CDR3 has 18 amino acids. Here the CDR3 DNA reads TGTGCCAGCAGCGAGGACCCGGGACAGGGCGGCCCCTACAATGAGCAGTTCTTC. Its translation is CASSEDPGQGGPYNEQFF.

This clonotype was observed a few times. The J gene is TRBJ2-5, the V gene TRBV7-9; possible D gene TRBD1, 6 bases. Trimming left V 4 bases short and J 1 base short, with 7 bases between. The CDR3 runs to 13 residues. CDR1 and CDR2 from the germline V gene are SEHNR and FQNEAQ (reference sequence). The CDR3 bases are TGTGCCAGCAGCTGGGGGCTCCAAGAGACCCAGTACTTC. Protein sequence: CASSWGLQETQYF.

CDR3 in amino acids: CASSGGPGLAGSSEQFF. The CDR3 DNA sequence: TGTGCCAGCAGTGGAGGCCCAGGACTAGCGGGATCCAGTGAGCAGTTCTTC. The J gene is TRBJ2-1, the V gene TRBV12-3 or TRBV12-4; 12 bases align to TRBD2. The ends lost 5 bases at V and 9 bases at J; junction bases unmatched: 14. There are 17 residues in the CDR3.

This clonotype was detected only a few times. CDR3 loop: CASRVTQGAYNEQFF. For the CDR3, the DNA is TGTGCCAGCAGAGTCACACAGGGGGCATACAATGAGCAGTTCTTC. The chain uses TRBV7-3 and TRBJ2-1; the match to TRBD1 covers 9 bases. The CDR3 sequence is 15 residues long. CDR1 and CDR2 (germline): SGHTA, FQGTGA. With V trimmed by 6 bases and J by 4 bases, 7 bases remained unmatched.